The 30 T cell receptor beta chains reported below all come from one sample, sequenced in a study of blood T cells in healthy people across ages. Primers used in a second PCR of roughly 6 to 11 cycles were a sample-barcoded 5' primer and a J-beta primer mix. Using its own MiXCR run on the 5' RACE reads, TCRdb lists one record per CDR3 protein. The sample consists of fewer than 1.5 million distinct CDR3 sequences, 42% of them appearing once. The sequenced material came from blood. The receptor source for this set is a woman between 18 and 30 years old in good health.

Comment on this clonotype: This may stem from a read error, because a much larger clone lies one nucleotide away. This CDR3 is missing its conserved last phenylalanine or tryptophan, likely due to a read error. This sequence joins TRBV25-1 and TRBJ2-2, with D possibly being TRBD2 (5 bases). The CDR3 has 12 residues. Trimming stripped 5 bases from V and 4 bases from J, with 5 bases between. The germline gives CDR1 MGHDK, CDR2 SYGVNS. The CDR3 sequence: CASSRGTGELFL. CDR3 sequence (DNA): TGTGCCAGCAGTCGGGGCACCGGGGAGCTGTTTCTT.

The chain links TRBV3-1 to TRBJ1-3; possible D gene TRBD1, 6 bases. Trimming cost V 2 bases and J 11 bases, with 25 bases left between them. Germline values: CDR1 LGHDT, CDR2 YNNKEL (reference sequence). The CDR3 loop spans 17 amino acids. CDR3 nucleotides: TGTGCCAGCAGCCAAATACCCACGGGGGGCGCATCATCACCCATATATTTT. This sequence encodes CASSQIPTGGASSPIYF.

The rearrangement uses TRBV7-6 and TRBJ2-3, with 10 positions matching TRBD2. This CDR3 spans 15 amino acids. From germline, CDR1 is SGHVS and CDR2 FNYEAQ. Trimming cost V 5 bases and J 5 bases; bases outside gene matches: 7. The CDR3 coding sequence is TGTGCCAGCAGCATTAGCGGGGGGCCTGGAGATACGCAGTATTTT. Its protein product is CASSISGGPGDTQYF.

This clonotype has a handful of counts. V gene TRBV12-3 or TRBV12-4 combines with J gene TRBJ2-3, with 7 bases aligning to TRBD2. V lost 2 bases, J lost 2 bases, and 7 bases stayed unmatched. The CDR3 totals 16 residues. The CDR3 loop reads CASSLFSSGYTDTQYF. The CDR3 nucleotides read TGTGCCAGCAGTTTATTTTCTAGCGGATACACAGATACGCAGTATTTT.

The chain employs TRBV11-1 and TRBJ2-3; TRBD2 agrees at 8 bases. Trimming took 1 base from V and 2 from J; bases not matched to a gene: 2. The CDR3 spans 15 residues. From germline, CDR1 is SGHAT and CDR2 FQDESV (reference sequence). The CDR3, as DNA: TGTGCCAGCAGCTTAGGTAGCGGGACCACAGATACGCAGTATTTT. Translated: CASSLGSGTTDTQYF. Combining the CDR3 with reference TRBV11-1 and TRBJ2-3 gives the whole variable domain EAEVAQSPRYKITEKSQAVAFWCDPISGHATLYWYRQILGQGPELLVQFQDESVVDDSQLPKDRFSAERLKGVDSTLKIQPAELGDSAMYLCASSLGSGTTDTQYFGPGTRLTVL.

This clonotype was seen only a few times. The chain combines TRBV3-1 with TRBJ2-7; perhaps D is TRBD1 or TRBD2 (5 bases each). The germline gives CDR1 LGHDT, CDR2 YNNKEL (reference sequence). With 6 bases removed from V and 5 bases from J, the gap between germline ends came to 14 bases. There are 13 residues in the CDR3. CDR3 bases: TGTGCCAGCAGACCGAGAGGGGTCAACGAGCAGTACTTC. Residues: CASRPRGVNEQYF.

This clonotype occurred a few times. This chain uses TRBV9 with TRBJ1-4, with 9 bases that match TRBD1. The CDR3 consists of 15 residues. Per the germline V gene, CDR1 is SGDLS and CDR2 is YYNGEE. Trimming at V came to 0 bases and at J to 6 bases, leaving 3 bases not matched to a gene. CDR3: CASSVAGDRDEKLFF. The DNA of the CDR3 is TGTGCCAGCAGCGTAGCTGGGGACAGGGATGAAAAACTGTTTTTT.

The chain employs TRBV7-3 and TRBJ2-4; 7 bases map to TRBD2. The CDR3 consists of 13 residues. CDR1 is SGHTA, CDR2 FQGTGA, per germline. The V segment lost 3 bases and the J segment 13 bases; nucleotides outside the gene matches: 9. In DNA form, the CDR3 reads TGTGCCAGCAGCTTTTGGGGGGGGGAGGAGCAGTACTTC. This translates into CASSFWGGEEQYF.

The chain recombines TRBV4-2 with TRBJ1-1, with 7 bases that match TRBD1. V shed 3 bases, J shed 3 bases, and the junction held 4 bases outside the gene matches. From germline, CDR1 is LGHNA and CDR2 YNFKEQ. CDR3 length equals 14 residues. CDR3 loop: CASSHAGTDTEAFF. In DNA, the CDR3 is TGTGCCAGCAGCCACGCCGGGACAGACACTGAAGCTTTCTTT.

V gene TRBV11-2 combines with J gene TRBJ1-1, with D tentatively TRBD1 (6 bases). V was trimmed by 7 bases and J by 7 bases, leaving 10 bases between them. In germline, CDR1 is SGHAT, CDR2 FQNNGV. The CDR3 runs 11 residues. CDR3 coding DNA: TGTGCCAGCACAACACAGGGTGAAGCTTTCTTT. It encodes CASTTQGEAFF.

As regards this clonotype: One junction end does not reproduce the germline sequence, and a read error may be involved. This chain uses TRBV7-3 with TRBJ2-2, with D tentatively TRBD2 (5 bases). Germline CDR1 reads SGHTA; CDR2 reads FQGTGA. CDR3 length: 14 residues. This CDR3 reads CVSSPSLGFGELFF. DNA of the CDR3: TGTGTCAGCAGCCCTAGCCTCGGGTTCGGGGAGCTGTTTTTT.

This clonotype was picked up a small number of times. The chain uses TRBV15 and TRBJ2-1, with a tentative D call TRBD2 (5 bases). CDR1 and CDR2 (germline): LNHNV, YYDKDF (reference sequence). With 1 base removed from V and 2 bases from J, the gap between germline ends came to 12 bases. This CDR3 region has 16 residues. CDR3 region: CATSRGRGPTYNEQFF. The CDR3 nucleotides read TGTGCCACCAGCAGAGGTCGGGGTCCCACCTACAATGAGCAGTTCTTC.

The gene calls are TRBV20-1 and TRBJ1-3; unclear D gene. Germline CDR1 DFQATT, CDR2 SNEGSKA (reference sequence). The CDR3 extends over 14 amino acids. V shed 0 bases and J shed 1 base, with 7 bases lying between them. CDR3 coding DNA: TGCAGTGCTAGAGATGGGCGATCTGGAAACACCATATATTTT. Translating it yields CSARDGRSGNTIYF.

This clonotype was detected many times. The chain has TRBV29-1 and TRBJ1-5; perhaps TRBD1 as D (5 bases). CDR1 and CDR2 from the germline V gene are SQVTM and ANQGSEA. V lost 4 bases, J lost 0 bases, and 13 bases lay in between. The CDR3 length is 15 residues. Here the CDR3 reads CSVVIGAFSNQPQHF. In nucleotides, the CDR3 is TGCAGCGTTGTTATAGGGGCCTTTAGCAATCAGCCCCAGCATTTT.

This clonotype occurred a few times. This chain links TRBV9 with TRBJ2-5; maybe TRBD2 (5 bases). Trimming left V 4 bases short and J 4 bases short, with 14 bases between. The CDR3 is made up of 14 amino acids. Germline CDR1 reads SGDLS; CDR2 reads YYNGEE. CDR3 nucleotides: TGTGCCAGCAGCCCCTTCGATGAGGGAGAGACCCAGTACTTC. Residues: CASSPFDEGETQYF.

The chain joins TRBV6-1 to TRBJ1-5, with D possibly matching TRBD1 (6 bases). Per germline, CDR1 MNHNS and CDR2 SASEGT. V was shortened by 4 bases and J by 2 bases, with 12 bases between the two germline ends. The CDR3 covers 15 residues. CDR3 coding DNA: TGTGCCAGCAGTGGCGGACAGTCCGGCAATCAGCCCCAGCATTTT. Translating gives CASSGGQSGNQPQHF.

The rearrangement joins TRBV5-6 to TRBJ2-7; no firm D call. The CDR3 length is 14 residues. CDR1 SGHDT and CDR2 YYEEEE come from the germline V gene. V dropped 4 bases and J dropped 5 bases, with 16 bases sitting between them. CDR3 in DNA: TGTGCCAGCAGCAGAGGTCTACCCGCAAACGAGCAGTACTTC. Translated: CASSRGLPANEQYF.

V usage is TRBV30 and J usage is TRBJ2-7; tentative D call: TRBD2 (5 bases). Germline CDR1 GTSNPN, CDR2 SVGIG (reference sequence). Trimming stripped 2 bases from V and 7 bases from J, with 21 bases between. The CDR3 is made up of 15 amino acids. CDR3 in DNA: TGTGCCTGGAGTCCAAGTGGGAGAGTGATATGGGAGCAGTACTTC. Protein sequence: CAWSPSGRVIWEQYF.

The chain uses TRBV12-3 or TRBV12-4 and TRBJ2-7; TRBD2 aligns across 7 bases. With V trimmed by 3 bases and J by 2 bases, 7 bases remained unmatched. The CDR3 has 15 amino acids. CDR3 amino acids: CASSFWAGVAYEQYF. The CDR3 DNA sequence: TGTGCCAGCAGTTTTTGGGCGGGAGTTGCCTACGAGCAGTACTTC.

This clonotype has a count of ten or more. The chain recombines TRBV6-1 with TRBJ2-7; 7 bases line up with TRBD2. Germline CDR1 is MNHNS and CDR2 is SASEGT. V shed 0 bases and J 1 base; nucleotides not matched to a gene: 0. This CDR3 comprises 14 residues. The CDR3 protein is CASSEAGGSYEQYF. The CDR3 nucleotides read TGTGCCAGCAGTGAAGCGGGAGGGTCCTACGAGCAGTACTTC.

V and J are TRBV27 and TRBJ2-1, with D possibly being TRBD1 (5 bases). The J call may be wrong; the DNA end is better matched by TRBJ2-7. This CDR3 region has 14 residues. Germline CDR1 and CDR2: MNHEY and SMNVEV (reference sequence). The CDR3 region has the DNA TGTGCCAGCAGACGACAGCAGTCCTACAATGAGCAGTACTTC. This sequence encodes CASRRQQSYNEQYF.

This chain links TRBV20-1 with TRBJ2-5; perhaps TRBD2 as D (5 bases). V was clipped by 6 bases and J by 3 bases, with 20 bases between them. The CDR3 spans 15 residues. Germline CDR1 is DFQATT and CDR2 is SNEGSKA (reference sequence). CDR3 nucleotides: TGCAGTGCAAGACCCGGGGTGACTGTTAAAGAGACCCAGTACTTC. This translates into CSARPGVTVKETQYF.

The gene calls are TRBV28 and TRBJ2-5; tentative D call: TRBD1 (6 bases). Judging by the DNA end, TRBJ2-1 fits better; the J call may be wrong. The length of the CDR3 is 14 residues. Germline assignment: CDR1 MDHEN and CDR2 SYDVKM. The CDR3 DNA sequence: TGTGCCTGCTCATCTCCGGGACAACAAGAGACCCAGTTCTTC. It specifies CACSSPGQQETQFF.

As DNA, the CDR3 is TGCGGAAGGGGTACCTACAATGAGCAGTTCTTC. This translates into CGRGTYNEQFF. The chain links TRBV20-1 to TRBJ2-1, with TRBD1 as a possible D gene (5 bases). This CDR3 has 11 residues. Germline loops: CDR1 DFQATT, CDR2 SNEGSKA (reference sequence).

This clonotype occurred a few times. V gene TRBV6-2 or TRBV6-3 combines with J gene TRBJ2-7; D remains ambiguous. The CDR3 is 13 amino acids. Germline CDR1 is MNHEY and CDR2 is SVGEGT. Trimming took 10 bases from V and 2 from J, leaving 15 bases between them. CDR3 loop: CATHRRSTYEQYF. The CDR3 region has the DNA TGTGCCACCCATCGACGGAGCACCTACGAGCAGTACTTC.

This clonotype showed up just a few times. The V call is TRBV12-3 or TRBV12-4, the J call TRBJ2-7, with D tentatively TRBD2 (5 bases). V was pared by 1 base and J by 5 bases, with 9 bases between. This CDR3 has 13 amino acids. The CDR3 loop reads CASSLDGADEQYF. Here the CDR3 DNA reads TGTGCCAGCAGTTTAGACGGAGCGGACGAGCAGTACTTC.

This clonotype was counted at least ten times. The rearrangement joins TRBV4-1 to TRBJ2-5, with 9 nucleotides matching TRBD1. CDR3 length equals 15 residues. Looked up from germline, CDR1 is MGHRA and CDR2 is YSYEKL. Trimming cost V 3 bases and J 4 bases; bases outside gene matches: 6. The CDR3 is CASSQNTGGSETQYF. The CDR3 DNA is TGCGCCAGCAGCCAGAACACAGGGGGCTCAGAGACCCAGTACTTC.

This rearrangement joins TRBV12-3 or TRBV12-4 to TRBJ1-6; D is uncertain. This CDR3 is built from 14 residues. The V end lost 1 base, the J end lost 10 bases, and 11 bases lay between the germline ends. In DNA, the CDR3 is TGTGCCAGCAGTTTAGGTGGAAAGGGCTCACCCCTCCACTTT. Amino acids: CASSLGGKGSPLHF.

The chain links TRBV6-5 to TRBJ2-7, with D uncertain. Trimming removed 5 bases at V and 0 bases at J, with 17 bases between. CDR3 size: 16 residues. The germline V gene encodes CDR1 MNHEY and CDR2 SVGAGI. The CDR3 coding sequence is TGTGCCAGCAGTCACCCTTACGTGAACGTCTCCTACGAGCAGTACTTC. This gives the protein CASSHPYVNVSYEQYF.

The V call is TRBV20-1, the J call TRBJ2-3; 11 bases are shared with TRBD1. Germline loops: CDR1 DFQATT, CDR2 SNEGSKA (reference sequence). Trimming took 4 bases from V and 3 from J; bases not matched to a gene: 6. This CDR3 comprises 15 residues. CDR3 DNA sequence: TGCAGTGCTATGCCGGGACAGGGGGTAACAGATACGCAGTATTTT. This translates into CSAMPGQGVTDTQYF.